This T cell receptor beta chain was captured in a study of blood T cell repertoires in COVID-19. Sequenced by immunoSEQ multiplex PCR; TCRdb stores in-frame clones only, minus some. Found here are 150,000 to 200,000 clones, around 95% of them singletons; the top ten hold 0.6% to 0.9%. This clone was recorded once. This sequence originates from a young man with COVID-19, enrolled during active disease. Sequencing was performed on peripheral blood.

CDR3 protein: CATRRKERGRVETQYF. CDR3 in DNA: TGTGCCACCAGGCGTAAAGAGCGGGGGCGGGTGGAGACCCAGTACTTC. V is TRBV24-1 and J is TRBJ2-5; 8 nucleotides align to TRBD2. This CDR3 contains 16 residues. V lost 7 bases, J lost 5 bases, and 14 bases stayed unmatched. In germline, CDR1 is KGHDR, CDR2 SFDVKD.